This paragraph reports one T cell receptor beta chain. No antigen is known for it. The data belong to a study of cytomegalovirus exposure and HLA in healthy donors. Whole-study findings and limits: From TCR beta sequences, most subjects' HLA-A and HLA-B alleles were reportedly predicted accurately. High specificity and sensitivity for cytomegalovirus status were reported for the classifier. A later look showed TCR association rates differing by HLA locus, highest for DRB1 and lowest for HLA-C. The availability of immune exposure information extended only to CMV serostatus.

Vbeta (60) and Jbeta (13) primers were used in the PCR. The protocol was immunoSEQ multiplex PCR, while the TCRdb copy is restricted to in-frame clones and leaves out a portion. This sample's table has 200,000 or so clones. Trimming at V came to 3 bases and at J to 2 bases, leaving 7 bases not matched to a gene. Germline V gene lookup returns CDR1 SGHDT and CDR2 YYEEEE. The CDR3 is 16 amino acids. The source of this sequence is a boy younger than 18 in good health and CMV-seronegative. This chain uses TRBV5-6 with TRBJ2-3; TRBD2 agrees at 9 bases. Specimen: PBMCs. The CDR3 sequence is CASSSETSGNTDTQYF. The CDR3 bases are TGTGCCAGCAGCTCGGAGACTAGCGGAAACACAGATACGCAGTATTTT. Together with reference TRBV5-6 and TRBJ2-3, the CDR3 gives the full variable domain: DAGVTQSPTHLIKTRGQQVTLRCSPKSGHDTVSWYQQALGQGPQFIFQYYEEEERQRGNFPDRFSGHQFPNYSSELNVNALLLGDSALYLCASSSETSGNTDTQYFGPGTRLTVL.